The text below deals with one TCR beta chain. Its antigen is still unknown. These data belong to a study of pediatric ulcerative colitis. No immunosuppressive drugs were given to ulcerative colitis patients before diagnostic colonoscopy. The trim removed 10 bases at V and 7 bases at J, leaving 11 bases unmatched. Germline V gene data show CDR1 as MNHNS and CDR2 as SASEGT. This CDR3 has 14 amino acids. The survey-level immunoSEQ assay was used. Each sample received Survey-level depth of up to 500,000 reads. TCRdb's copy holds only in-frame clones and misses some; the assay was immunoSEQ multiplex PCR. The data hold about 15,000 clones, with 70% to 90% observed a single time. Study-level points and caveats: Acute severe colitis showed lower rectal diversity from clonal expansions.

The chain links TRBV6-1 to TRBJ2-1; 9 bases are a match to TRBD2. The sequenced material came from blood. This TCR was recovered from a boy aged 5-17 years with moderate ulcerative colitis. The CDR3 loop reads CATLQRGERNEQFF. CDR3 nucleotides: TGTGCCACCCTACAGCGGGGGGAGAGGAATGAGCAGTTCTTC.